The 7 T cell receptor beta chains below all came from one sample that was sequenced in a study of cytomegalovirus exposure and HLA in healthy donors. PCR primers comprised 60 Vbeta and 13 Jbeta primers. Clones were sequenced by immunoSEQ multiplex PCR, and TCRdb holds only the in-frame ones, with some missing. The data contain around 200,000 clones, about 81% of them seen just once; the ten biggest clones take up about 5%. Sequencing used PBMCs. The receptors originated from a man younger than 40 in good health and CMV-seropositive.

This rearrangement joins TRBV6-6 to TRBJ2-7, with 8 bases identical to TRBD1. Germline CDR1 is MNHNY and CDR2 is SVGAGI (reference sequence). Trimming at V came to 6 bases and at J to 3 bases, leaving 10 bases not matched to a gene. This CDR3 region has 15 residues. The CDR3 nucleotides read TGTGCCAGCAGCACGACAGGGGAGTTCATCTACGAGCAGTACTTC. It encodes CASSTTGEFIYEQYF.

The chain uses TRBV6-5 and TRBJ2-7; D possibly corresponds to TRBD1 (6 bases). This CDR3 comprises 14 residues. V lost 6 bases and J lost 1, with 13 bases in between. Germline loops: CDR1 MNHEY, CDR2 SVGAGI. CDR3 residues: CASRPTGSSYEQYF. For the CDR3, the DNA is TGTGCCAGCAGACCAACAGGGTCATCCTACGAGCAGTACTTC.

This clone has a handful of counts. The rearrangement links TRBV7-2 to TRBJ2-7; D remains unclear. The CDR3 consists of 15 residues. V gave up 4 bases and J gave up 6 bases, with 19 bases separating them. CDR1 SGHTA and CDR2 FQGNSA come from the germline V gene. The CDR3 loop reads CASSSRSSSQAEQYF. CDR3 nucleotides: TGTGCCAGCAGCTCCCGTAGTTCCTCCCAGGCCGAGCAGTACTTC.

This chain joins TRBV9 and TRBJ1-2, with 7 bases identical to TRBD1. V gave up 0 bases and J gave up 4 bases; unmatched junction bases: 3. There are 14 residues in the CDR3. Germline V lookup: CDR1 SGDLS, CDR2 YYNGEE. The CDR3 region has the DNA TGTGCCAGCAGCGTAGAGGGGACAGCCTATGGCTACACCTTC. Its translation: CASSVEGTAYGYTF.

To note about this clone: A junction boundary mismatches the germline segment, possibly from a read error. The chain has TRBV11-3 and TRBJ2-2, with TRBD2 as a possible D gene (6 bases). The CDR3 loop spans 16 amino acids. Germline CDR1 and CDR2: SGHNT and YENEEA. Written as DNA, the CDR3 is TGTGCCGGCAGCTTAGATAGCGGATGGGGTACCGGGGAGCTGTTTTTT. It is translated as CAGSLDSGWGTGELFF. The variable domain in full, completed from reference TRBV11-3 and TRBJ2-2, reads EAGVVQSPRYKIIEKKQPVAFWCNPISGHNTLYWYLQNLGQGPELLIRYENEEAVDDSQLPKDRFSAERLKGVDSTLKIQPAELGDSAVYLCAGSLDSGWGTGELFFGEGSRLTVL.

The chain couples TRBV11-3 to TRBJ1-3, with D maybe TRBD1 (5 bases). V lost 5 bases, J lost 3 bases, and 11 bases lay in between. CDR1 is SGHNT, CDR2 YENEEA, per germline. The CDR3 is made up of 14 amino acids. The CDR3 DNA sequence: TGTGCCAGCAGCCAAGGGACTGGTGGAAACACCATATATTTT. This encodes CASSQGTGGNTIYF.

This clone was counted a few times. The genes are TRBV7-3 and TRBJ1-1; the D is unclear. Trimming took off 0 bases at V and 11 bases at J, with 13 bases between the two ends. Germline lookup yields CDR1 SGHTA and CDR2 FQGTGA. The CDR3 runs to 13 residues. CDR3 sequence (DNA): TGTGCCAGCAGCTTAACGGGTCGGGGTCGTGCTTTCTTT. Protein product: CASSLTGRGRAFF.